One sample yielded the 8 T cell receptor beta chains listed below, sequenced in a study of blood T cell repertoires in COVID-19. TCRdb's table, derived via immunoSEQ multiplex PCR, lists solely in-frame clones and lacks some. The data contain roughly 73,000 clones, around 87% of them singletons. The material sequenced was peripheral blood. The receptors were sampled from a woman at least 80 years old with active or convalescent COVID-19.

The chain links TRBV9 to TRBJ1-5; D remains ambiguous. Trimming took off 0 bases at V and 2 bases at J, with 9 bases between the two ends. Looked up from germline, CDR1 is SGDLS and CDR2 is YYNGEE. This CDR3 has 15 amino acids. CDR3 nucleotide sequence: TGTGCCAGCAGCGTAGCAGCCGGGGGCAATCAGCCCCAGCATTTT. It encodes CASSVAAGGNQPQHF.

This sequence joins TRBV10-3 and TRBJ2-3; the D gene is possibly TRBD1 (6 bases). V was shortened by 11 bases and J by 4 bases, with 19 bases between the two germline ends. This CDR3 comprises 14 residues. The germline V gene has CDR1 ENHRY and CDR2 SYGVKD. The CDR3, as DNA: TGTGCCTCCCGAAGGGGGACGGATTCAGATACGCAGTATTTT. It yields the protein CASRRGTDSDTQYF.

The chain combines TRBV28 with TRBJ2-2, with 12 bases identical to TRBD1. V was pared by 8 bases and J by 4 bases, with 8 bases of the junction left unmatched. This CDR3 comprises 16 residues. CDR1 is MDHEN, CDR2 SYDVKM, per germline. CDR3 bases: TGTGCCAGCGGCCCTGGGACAGGGGGCCGCACCGGGGAGCTGTTTTTT. This encodes CASGPGTGGRTGELFF.

The chain recombines TRBV5-1 with TRBJ1-1; D is unclear. The germline V and J ends were trimmed by 2 bases and 0 bases, with 8 bases remaining between them. There are 14 residues in the CDR3. Germline lookup yields CDR1 SGHRS and CDR2 YFSETQ. CDR3 loop: CASSLRGLNTEAFF. As DNA, the CDR3 is TGCGCCAGCAGCTTACGGGGTTTGAACACTGAAGCTTTCTTT.

The chain joins TRBV29-1 to TRBJ1-1; 9 bases fit TRBD1. The CDR3 extends over 14 amino acids. Germline assignment: CDR1 SQVTM and CDR2 ANQGSEA. V shed 3 bases and J 5 bases; nucleotides not matched to a gene: 7. CDR3 nucleotide sequence: TGCAGCGTTGAGTCCGACAGGGGGTCTACTGAAGCTTTCTTT. It translates to CSVESDRGSTEAFF.

J is TRBJ2-1 and V is TRBV7-9, with D unclear. The CDR3 spans 11 residues. Looked up from germline, CDR1 is SEHNR and CDR2 is FQNEAQ (reference sequence). V dropped 4 bases and J dropped 6 bases, with 4 bases sitting between them. Written as DNA, the CDR3 is TGTGCCAGCAGCTACACCAATGAGCAGTTCTTC. Its translation is CASSYTNEQFF.

This chain uses TRBV7-3 with TRBJ1-6, with a tentative D call TRBD1 (6 bases). The CDR3 is made up of 16 amino acids. V was trimmed by 1 base and J by 7 bases, leaving 14 bases between them. The germline V gene encodes CDR1 SGHTA and CDR2 FQGTGA. CDR3 nucleotide sequence: TGTGCCAGCAGCTTAAGGGCAGTTAGGGGGAATTCACCCCTCCACTTT. Protein: CASSLRAVRGNSPLHF.

The J gene is TRBJ1-1, the V gene TRBV19; TRBD1 matches 11 bases. Per the germline V gene, CDR1 is LNHDA and CDR2 is SQIVND (reference sequence). This CDR3 region has 16 residues. The V and J ends lost 3 bases and 5 bases, in that order; junction bases with no gene match: 8. CDR3 residues: CASSITPGTGGTEAFF. The CDR3 nucleotides are TGTGCCAGTAGTATTACCCCCGGGACAGGGGGGACTGAAGCTTTCTTT.